Shown below are 11 T cell receptor beta chains from a single sample sequenced in a study of cytomegalovirus exposure and HLA in healthy donors. The PCR had 60 Vbeta and 13 Jbeta primers. Produced via immunoSEQ multiplex PCR; TCRdb's table is partial and in-frame only. The sample records some 130,000 clones, approximately 82% being singletons. Sequencing input: PBMCs. These receptors all stem from a female donor in good health and CMV-seronegative.

Only one count was recorded for this clone. This chain connects TRBV7-8 to TRBJ1-5; the match to TRBD1 covers 7 bases. The CDR3 spans 16 residues. Germline-derived CDR1 and CDR2 are SGHVS and FQNEAQ. V lost 4 bases, J lost 1 base, and 7 bases stayed unmatched. CDR3 protein: CASSSIRTGSNQPQHF. CDR3 bases: TGTGCCAGCAGCTCGATCAGGACAGGCAGCAATCAGCCCCAGCATTTT.

Remarks on this clone: The same CDR3 is also encoded by other DNA sequences in this sample. The J gene is TRBJ1-2, the V gene TRBV5-1; 8 bases align to TRBD1. Germline V gives CDR1 SGHRS, CDR2 YFSETQ. The CDR3 sequence is 14 residues long. Germline trimming cut 4 bases from V and 2 bases from J; bases unmatched to any gene: 4. CDR3 sequence (DNA): TGCGCCAGCAGCCTGGACAGGGCGAACTATGGCTACACCTTC. Its translation: CASSLDRANYGYTF. Supplemented by reference TRBV5-1 and TRBJ1-2, the full variable domain reads KAGVTQTPRYLIKTRGQQVTLSCSPISGHRSVSWYQQTPGQGLQFLFEYFSETQRNKGNFPGRFSGRQFSNSRSEMNVSTLELGDSALYLCASSLDRANYGYTFGSGTRLTVV.

The chain links TRBV4-1 to TRBJ2-5; TRBD1 aligns across 7 bases. There are 15 residues in the CDR3. Unmatched junction bases numbered 7, after V lost 4 bases and J lost 2 bases. The V gene's germline CDR1 is MGHRA and CDR2 YSYEKL. The CDR3 reads CASSLQQGNQETQYF. The CDR3 nucleotides read TGCGCCAGCAGCCTTCAACAGGGGAATCAAGAGACCCAGTACTTC.

The chain carries TRBV28 and TRBJ2-7; 10 bases are shared with TRBD2. The CDR3 loop spans 17 amino acids. Germline trimming cut 2 bases from V and 6 bases from J; bases unmatched to any gene: 13. Germline loops: CDR1 MDHEN, CDR2 SYDVKM. CDR3 protein: CASSLLPRLAGASEQYF. CDR3 DNA sequence: TGTGCCAGCAGTTTACTCCCGAGGCTAGCGGGAGCCTCCGAGCAGTACTTC.

The genes are TRBV11-2 and TRBJ1-1; tentatively, D is TRBD1 (5 bases). Trimming left V 2 bases short and J 5 bases short, with 12 bases between. CDR3 length equals 14 residues. Germline CDR1 and CDR2: SGHAT and FQNNGV. CDR3 region: CASSLSPGGTEAFF. The CDR3 nucleotides read TGTGCCAGCAGCTTATCCCCGGGGGGAACTGAAGCTTTCTTT. Complete variable domain (other parts from reference TRBV11-2 and TRBJ1-1): EAGVAQSPRYKIIEKRQSVAFWCNPISGHATLYWYQQILGQGPKLLIQFQNNGVVDDSQLPKDRFSAERLKGVDSTLKIQPAKLEDSAVYLCASSLSPGGTEAFFGQGTRLTVV.

This rearrangement joins TRBV5-1 to TRBJ1-1; D ambiguous. The CDR3 has 14 residues. CDR1 and CDR2 (germline): SGHRS, YFSETQ. The V end was cut by 1 base, the J end by 3 bases, with 10 bases between. CDR3 coding DNA: TGCGCCAGCAGCTTGTTTGGAGTGGACACTGAAGCTTTCTTT. Encoded protein: CASSLFGVDTEAFF.

CDR3 loop: CASSVVRDRAVEAFF. DNA of the CDR3: TGTGCCAGCAGCGTAGTTAGGGACAGGGCCGTTGAAGCTTTCTTT. The V gene is TRBV9, the J gene TRBJ1-1; 9 bases align to TRBD1. V lost 0 bases and J lost 7; bases outside the gene matches: 7. The CDR3 runs 15 residues. The germline gives CDR1 SGDLS, CDR2 YYNGEE.

The CDR3 nucleotides are TGTGCCAGCAGTTTAGAGCGGGGCCACGAGCAGTACTTC. It yields the protein CASSLERGHEQYF. The chain uses TRBV6-5 and TRBJ2-7, with 7 bases that match TRBD2. This CDR3 region has 13 residues. Germline-derived CDR1 and CDR2 are MNHEY and SVGAGI. The J segment lost 5 bases and the V segment lost 4 bases, leaving 5 bases of the junction unmatched.

J is TRBJ2-1 and V is TRBV11-2, with TRBD2 matching 9 bases. The CDR3 spans 15 residues. Trimming removed 5 bases from V and 1 base from J; junction bases left unmatched: 3. Germline V gives CDR1 SGHAT, CDR2 FQNNGV. CDR3 DNA sequence: TGTGCCAGCAGCCTAGCGGGGTCTTCCTACAATGAGCAGTTCTTC. Its protein is CASSLAGSSYNEQFF.

The genes are TRBV27 and TRBJ2-7, with 12 bases fitting TRBD2. V lost 5 bases to trimming and J lost 0 bases; unmatched junction nucleotides: 29. The CDR3 is 24 residues long. Germline-derived CDR1 and CDR2 are MNHEY and SMNVEV (reference sequence). In DNA form, the CDR3 reads TGTGCCAGCAGTCGCAGGGAAATAACGGGCCCTGGACTAGCGGGACCCTTGGGCTCCTACGAGCAGTACTTC. Encoded protein: CASSRREITGPGLAGPLGSYEQYF.

The chain uses TRBV28 and TRBJ2-6; maybe TRBD2 (5 bases). The V gene lost 5 bases and the J gene lost 2 bases, with 10 bases spanning the gap. CDR1 and CDR2 from the germline V gene are MDHEN and SYDVKM. The CDR3 runs to 15 residues. The CDR3 spells CASSLARAGANVLTF. CDR3 coding DNA: TGTGCCAGCAGTCTCGCGAGGGCTGGGGCCAACGTCCTGACTTTC.